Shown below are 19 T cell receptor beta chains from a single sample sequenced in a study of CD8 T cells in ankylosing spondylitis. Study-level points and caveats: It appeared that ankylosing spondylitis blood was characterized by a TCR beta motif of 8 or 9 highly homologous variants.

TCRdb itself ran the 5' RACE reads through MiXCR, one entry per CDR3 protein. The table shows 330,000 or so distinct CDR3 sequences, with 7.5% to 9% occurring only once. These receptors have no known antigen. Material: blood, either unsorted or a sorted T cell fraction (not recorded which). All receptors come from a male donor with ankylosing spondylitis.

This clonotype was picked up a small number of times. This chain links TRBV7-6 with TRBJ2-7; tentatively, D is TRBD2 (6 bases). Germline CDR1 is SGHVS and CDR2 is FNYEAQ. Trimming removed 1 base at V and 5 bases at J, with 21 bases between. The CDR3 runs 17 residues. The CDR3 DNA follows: TGTGCCAGCAGCTTAGGGATGGGAGGAGATCCAAGGGACGAGCAGTACTTC. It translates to CASSLGMGGDPRDEQYF.

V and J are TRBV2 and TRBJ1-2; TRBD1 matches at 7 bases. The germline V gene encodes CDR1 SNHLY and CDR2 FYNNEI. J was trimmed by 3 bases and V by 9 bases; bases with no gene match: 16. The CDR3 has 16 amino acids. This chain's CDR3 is CARPTRDSQLDYGYTF. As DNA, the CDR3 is TGTGCCAGACCCACTCGGGACAGCCAACTGGACTATGGCTACACCTTC.

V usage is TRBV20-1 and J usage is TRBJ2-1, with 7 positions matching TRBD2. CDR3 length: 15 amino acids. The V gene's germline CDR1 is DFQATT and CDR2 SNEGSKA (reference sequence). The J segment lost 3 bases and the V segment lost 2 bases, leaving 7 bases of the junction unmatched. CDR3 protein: CSARPQRGLYNEQFF. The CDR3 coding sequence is TGCAGTGCTAGACCCCAGCGGGGCCTCTACAATGAGCAGTTCTTC.

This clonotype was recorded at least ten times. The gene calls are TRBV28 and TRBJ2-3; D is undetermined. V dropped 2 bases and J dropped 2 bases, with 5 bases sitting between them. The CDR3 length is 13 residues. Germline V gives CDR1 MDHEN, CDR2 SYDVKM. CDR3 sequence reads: CASSLGFTDTQYF. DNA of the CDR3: TGTGCCAGCAGTTTAGGTTTCACAGATACGCAGTATTTT.

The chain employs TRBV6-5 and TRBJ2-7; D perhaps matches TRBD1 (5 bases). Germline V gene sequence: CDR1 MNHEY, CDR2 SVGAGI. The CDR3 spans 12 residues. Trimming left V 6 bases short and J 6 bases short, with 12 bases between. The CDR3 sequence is CASSRTGSEQYF. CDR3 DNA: TGTGCCAGCAGCCGTACAGGTTCCGAGCAGTACTTC.

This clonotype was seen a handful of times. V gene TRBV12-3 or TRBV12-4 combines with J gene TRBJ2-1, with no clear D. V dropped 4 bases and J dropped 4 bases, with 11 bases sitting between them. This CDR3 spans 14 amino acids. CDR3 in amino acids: CASSWGFAYNEQFF. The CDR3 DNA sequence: TGTGCCAGCAGTTGGGGATTCGCATACAATGAGCAGTTCTTC.

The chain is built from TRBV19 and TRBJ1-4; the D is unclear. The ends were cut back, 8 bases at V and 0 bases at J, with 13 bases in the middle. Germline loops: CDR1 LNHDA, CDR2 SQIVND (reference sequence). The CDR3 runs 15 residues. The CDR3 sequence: CASAVGITTNEKLFF. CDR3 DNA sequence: TGTGCCAGTGCAGTAGGGATCACAACTAATGAAAAACTGTTTTTT.

CDR3 nucleotides: TGTGCCAGCAGTTATCTGGTGTTCGAGGAGACCCAGTACTTC. This sequence encodes CASSYLVFEETQYF. This chain links TRBV6-2 or TRBV6-3 with TRBJ2-5; unclear D gene. The CDR3 contains 14 residues. V lost 3 bases and J 5 bases, leaving 13 bases between the germline ends. Germline V gene lookup returns CDR1 MNHEY and CDR2 SVGEGT.

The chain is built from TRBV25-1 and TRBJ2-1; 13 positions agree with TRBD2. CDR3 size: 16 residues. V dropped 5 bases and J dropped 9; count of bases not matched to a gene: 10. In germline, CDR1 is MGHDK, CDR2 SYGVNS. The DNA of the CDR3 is TGTGCCAGCAGTCCCCCAGGACTAGCGGGAGTCGGTGAGCAGTTCTTC. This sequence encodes CASSPPGLAGVGEQFF.

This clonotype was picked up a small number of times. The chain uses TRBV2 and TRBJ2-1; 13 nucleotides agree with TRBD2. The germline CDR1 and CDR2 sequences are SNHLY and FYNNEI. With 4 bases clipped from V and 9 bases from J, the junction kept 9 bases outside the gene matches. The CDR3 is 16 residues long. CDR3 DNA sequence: TGTGCCAGCAGTGTACTAGCGGGAGGGAGCGGGGGTGAGCAGTTCTTC. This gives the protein CASSVLAGGSGGEQFF.

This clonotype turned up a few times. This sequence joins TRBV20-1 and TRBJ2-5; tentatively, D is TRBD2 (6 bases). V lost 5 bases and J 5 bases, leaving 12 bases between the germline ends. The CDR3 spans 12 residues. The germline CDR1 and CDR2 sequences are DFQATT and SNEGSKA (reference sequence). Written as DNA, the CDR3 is TGCAGTGCTCCCTCGGGGGTTGAGACCCAGTACTTC. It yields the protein CSAPSGVETQYF.

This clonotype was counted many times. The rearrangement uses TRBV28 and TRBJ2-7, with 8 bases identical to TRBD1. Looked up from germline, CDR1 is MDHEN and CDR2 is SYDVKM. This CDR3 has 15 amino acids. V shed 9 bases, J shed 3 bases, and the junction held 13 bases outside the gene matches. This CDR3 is CASTRPGTGDYEQYF. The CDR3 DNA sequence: TGTGCCAGTACTCGTCCGGGGACAGGCGACTACGAGCAGTACTTC.

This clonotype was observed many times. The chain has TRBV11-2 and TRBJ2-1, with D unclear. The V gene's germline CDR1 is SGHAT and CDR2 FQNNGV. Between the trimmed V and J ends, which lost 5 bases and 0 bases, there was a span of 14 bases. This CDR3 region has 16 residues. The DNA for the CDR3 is TGTGCCAGCAGCGCGCCGGGCAGCAGCTCCTACAATGAGCAGTTCTTC. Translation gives CASSAPGSSSYNEQFF.

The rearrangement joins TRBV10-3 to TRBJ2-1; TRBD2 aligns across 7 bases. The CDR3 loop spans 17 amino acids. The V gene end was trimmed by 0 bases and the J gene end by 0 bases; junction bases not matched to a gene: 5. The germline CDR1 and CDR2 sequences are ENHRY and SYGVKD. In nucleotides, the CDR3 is TGTGCCATCAGTGAGTCTAAACTAGCGAGCTCCTACAATGAGCAGTTCTTC. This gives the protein CAISESKLASSYNEQFF.

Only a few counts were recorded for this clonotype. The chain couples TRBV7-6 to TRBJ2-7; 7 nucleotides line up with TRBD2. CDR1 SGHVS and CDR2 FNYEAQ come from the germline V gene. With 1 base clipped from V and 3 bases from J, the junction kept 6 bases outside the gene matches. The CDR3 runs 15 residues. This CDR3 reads CASSLGSGIFYEQYF. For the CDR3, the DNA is TGTGCCAGCAGCTTAGGAAGCGGGATTTTCTACGAGCAGTACTTC. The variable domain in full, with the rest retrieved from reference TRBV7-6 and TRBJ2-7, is GAGVSQSPRYKVTKRGQDVALRCDPISGHVSLYWYRQALGQGPEFLTYFNYEAQQDKSGLPNDRFSAERPEGSISTLTIQRTEQRDSAMYRCASSLGSGIFYEQYFGPGTRLTVT.

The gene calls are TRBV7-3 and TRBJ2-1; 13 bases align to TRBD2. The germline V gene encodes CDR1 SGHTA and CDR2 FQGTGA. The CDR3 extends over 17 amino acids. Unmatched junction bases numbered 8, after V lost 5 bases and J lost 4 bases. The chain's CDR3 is CASSATGTSGNYNEQFF. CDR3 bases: TGTGCCAGCAGCGCAACGGGGACTAGCGGGAATTACAATGAGCAGTTCTTC. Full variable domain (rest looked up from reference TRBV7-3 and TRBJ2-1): GAGVSQTPSNKVTEKGKYVELRCDPISGHTALYWYRQSLGQGPEFLIYFQGTGAADDSGLPNDRFFAVRPEGSVSTLKIQRTERGDSAVYLCASSATGTSGNYNEQFFGPGTRLTVL.

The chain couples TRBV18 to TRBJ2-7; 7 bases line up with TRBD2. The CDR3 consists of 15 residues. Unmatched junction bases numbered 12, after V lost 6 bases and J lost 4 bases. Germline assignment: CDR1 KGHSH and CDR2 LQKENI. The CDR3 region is CASSPSLAAQYEQYF. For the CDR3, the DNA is TGTGCCAGCTCCCCGAGTCTAGCGGCACAGTACGAGCAGTACTTC.

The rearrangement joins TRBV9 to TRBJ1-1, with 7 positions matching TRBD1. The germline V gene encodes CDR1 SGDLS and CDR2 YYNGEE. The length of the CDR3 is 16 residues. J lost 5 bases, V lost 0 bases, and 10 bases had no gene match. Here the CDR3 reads CASSVAAGGIRTEAFF. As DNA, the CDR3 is TGTGCCAGCAGCGTAGCCGCAGGGGGTATTAGGACTGAAGCTTTCTTT. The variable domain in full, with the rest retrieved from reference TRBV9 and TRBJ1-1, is DSGVTQTPKHLITATGQRVTLRCSPRSGDLSVYWYQQSLDQGLQFLIQYYNGEERAKGNILERFSAQQFPDLHSELNLSSLELGDSALYFCASSVAAGGIRTEAFFGQGTRLTVV.

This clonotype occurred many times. The CDR3 bases are TGTGCCATCAGTCTGGGGGGGACAGACTACAATGAGCAGTTCTTC. Protein product: CAISLGGTDYNEQFF. J is TRBJ2-1 and V is TRBV10-3, with D perhaps matching TRBD1 or TRBD2 (7 bases each). Germline V gene lookup returns CDR1 ENHRY and CDR2 SYGVKD. The germline V and J ends were trimmed by 5 bases and 3 bases, with 14 bases remaining between them. The CDR3 is 15 amino acids.